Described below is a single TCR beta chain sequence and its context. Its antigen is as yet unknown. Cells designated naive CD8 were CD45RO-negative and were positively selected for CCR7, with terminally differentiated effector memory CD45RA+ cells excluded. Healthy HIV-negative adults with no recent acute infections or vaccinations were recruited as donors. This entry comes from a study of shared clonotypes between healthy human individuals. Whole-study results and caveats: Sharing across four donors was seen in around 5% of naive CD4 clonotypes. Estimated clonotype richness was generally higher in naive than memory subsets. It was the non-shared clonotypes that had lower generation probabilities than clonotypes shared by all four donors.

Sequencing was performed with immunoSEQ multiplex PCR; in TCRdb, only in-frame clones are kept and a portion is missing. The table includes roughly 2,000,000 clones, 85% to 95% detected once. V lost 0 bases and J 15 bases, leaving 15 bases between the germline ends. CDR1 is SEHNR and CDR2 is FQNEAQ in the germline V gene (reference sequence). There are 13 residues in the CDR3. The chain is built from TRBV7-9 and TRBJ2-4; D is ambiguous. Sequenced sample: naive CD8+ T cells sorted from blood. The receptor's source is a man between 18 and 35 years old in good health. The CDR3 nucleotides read TGTGCCAGCAGCTTAGCGTCGACGGAGTTGTGGTACTTC. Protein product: CASSLASTELWYF.